These 11 T cell receptor beta chains were sequenced from one sample in a study of T cells in tuberculosis. TCRdb keeps only in-frame clones here, not all; method: immunoSEQ multiplex PCR. This sample yields tens of thousands of clones, of which more than 85% are seen a single time; over 4% belongs to the top ten. Specimen: PBMCs. The source is a donor between 10 and 35 years old with latent tuberculosis or without tuberculosis infection.

The V and J genes are TRBV29-1 and TRBJ1-3, with D possibly matching TRBD1 (6 bases). The germline gives CDR1 SQVTM, CDR2 ANQGSEA. The V end was cut by 6 bases, the J end by 0 bases, with 9 bases between. The CDR3 consists of 13 residues. CDR3 sequence reads: CSVTRGSGNTIYF. The CDR3 DNA reads as TGCAGCGTCACCAGGGGCTCTGGAAACACCATATATTTT.

The chain employs TRBV4-2 and TRBJ2-7; 8 bases agree with TRBD2. J lost 3 bases, V lost 4 bases, and 11 bases had no gene match. Germline CDR1 reads LGHNA; CDR2 reads YNFKEQ. The CDR3 is made up of 16 amino acids. CDR3 residues: CASSLWVGSGVYEQYF. CDR3 DNA sequence: TGTGCCAGCAGCCTCTGGGTGGGTAGCGGGGTCTACGAGCAGTACTTC.

The chain uses TRBV5-4 and TRBJ2-1; 8 positions match TRBD2. Germline V gene lookup returns CDR1 SGHNT and CDR2 YYREEE (reference sequence). Unmatched junction bases numbered 5, after V lost 4 bases and J lost 5 bases. This CDR3 is 14 amino acids long. In nucleotides, the CDR3 is TGTGCCAGCAGCCCCTCGGGGGGGAACAATGAGCAGTTCTTC. Amino acids: CASSPSGGNNEQFF.

CDR3 loop: CASSRNYGYTF. CDR3 DNA: TGTGCCAGCAGTCGGAACTATGGCTACACCTTC. The genes are TRBV25-1 and TRBJ1-2; D call uncertain. V lost 5 bases and J 2 bases, leaving 3 bases between the germline ends. In germline, CDR1 is MGHDK, CDR2 SYGVNS. CDR3 size: 11 residues.

This rearrangement joins TRBV5-5 to TRBJ1-2; D gene ambiguous. Deletions cut 5 bases from V and 7 bases from J, with 15 bases between. CDR1 SGHKS and CDR2 YYEKEE come from the germline V gene (reference sequence). This CDR3 region has 13 residues. CDR3 coding DNA: TGTGCCAGCAGGATGGGCAGTTCGGTTGGCTACACCTTC. This sequence encodes CASRMGSSVGYTF.

This clone was counted a single time. The gene calls are TRBV28 and TRBJ1-2; 8 bases align to TRBD1. The J segment lost 0 bases and the V segment lost 5 bases, leaving 5 bases of the junction unmatched. This CDR3 is 15 amino acids long. Germline values: CDR1 MDHEN, CDR2 SYDVKM. The chain's CDR3 is CASSPTGAPNYGYTF. CDR3 DNA sequence: TGTGCCAGCAGTCCGACAGGGGCCCCTAACTATGGCTACACCTTC.

The V and J genes are TRBV6-1 and TRBJ2-7; 7 bases align to TRBD1. V trimming: 2 bases; J trimming: 3 bases; junction bases outside the gene matches: 4. This CDR3 region has 14 residues. Germline-derived CDR1 and CDR2 are MNHNS and SASEGT. This CDR3 reads CASSEQGDVYEQYF. CDR3 nucleotide sequence: TGTGCCAGCAGTGAACAGGGGGATGTCTACGAGCAGTACTTC.

The table lists this clone with a count of one. V and J are TRBV7-2 and TRBJ2-7, with TRBD2 matching over 14 bases. The CDR3 covers 17 residues. Germline V CDR1 and CDR2: SGHTA, FQGNSA. Trimming cost V 5 bases and J 3 bases; bases outside gene matches: 9. The CDR3 region is CASSPTSGGVIGYEQYF. CDR3 coding DNA: TGTGCCAGCAGCCCGACTAGCGGGGGGGTAATTGGCTACGAGCAGTACTTC.

The V and J genes are TRBV6-1 and TRBJ2-1; 8 bases map to TRBD1. The length of the CDR3 is 16 residues. Trimming cost V 2 bases and J 8 bases; bases outside gene matches: 11. Germline lookup yields CDR1 MNHNS and CDR2 SASEGT. The CDR3 is CASSELRGQAGDEQFF. CDR3 DNA sequence: TGTGCCAGCAGTGAACTTAGGGGACAGGCTGGCGATGAGCAGTTCTTC.

The DNA for the CDR3 is TGTGCCTGGAGTGAGGAGCTTGGCTACACCTTC. Amino acid sequence: CAWSEELGYTF. The rearrangement joins TRBV30 to TRBJ1-2, with D uncertain. Germline V CDR1 and CDR2: GTSNPN, SVGIG (reference sequence). V gave up 1 base and J gave up 7 bases, with 7 bases separating them. The CDR3 spans 11 residues.

V and J are TRBV28 and TRBJ1-2; D is undetermined. CDR1 MDHEN and CDR2 SYDVKM come from the germline V gene. There are 8 residues in the CDR3. The CDR3 is CASGGYTF. The DNA of the CDR3 is TGTGCTTCGGGGGGCTACACCTTC.